This entry lists 22 T cell receptor beta chains sequenced from one sample in a study of shared clonotypes between healthy human individuals. Clones were sequenced by immunoSEQ multiplex PCR, and TCRdb holds only the in-frame ones, with some missing. This sample yields millions of clones, of which 85% to 95% are seen a single time; around 0.13% belongs to the top ten. Sequencing was done on a sample of naive CD4+ T cells sorted from blood. The sample's subset: CD45RA+ positively selected. The source is a man between 18 and 29 years old in good health.

CDR3 sequence (DNA): TGCGCCAGCAGCTTGGGGCGCCCCACAGATACGCAGTATTTT. Amino acid sequence: CASSLGRPTDTQYF. The chain carries TRBV5-1 and TRBJ2-3, with D unclear. This CDR3 spans 14 amino acids. Germline CDR1 is SGHRS and CDR2 is YFSETQ. Trimming removed 0 bases from V and 2 bases from J, with 7 bases in between.

The CDR3 protein is CASSPPGLAGGELFF. Written as DNA, the CDR3 is TGTGCCAGCAGTCCGCCGGGACTAGCGGGGGGGGAGCTGTTTTTT. The chain recombines TRBV25-1 with TRBJ2-2; 13 bases fit TRBD2. With 5 bases clipped from V and 8 bases from J, the junction kept 5 bases outside the gene matches. The CDR3 runs to 15 residues. Germline CDR1 and CDR2: MGHDK and SYGVNS.

The chain uses TRBV7-9 and TRBJ2-3; TRBD2 is a possible D gene (5 bases). Germline CDR1 reads SEHNR; CDR2 reads FQNEAQ (reference sequence). Trimming pared 3 bases from V and 1 base from J, leaving 8 bases between. This CDR3 has 14 residues. In DNA, the CDR3 is TGTGCCAGCAGCTTGGAGGATGGCACAGATACGCAGTATTTT. Protein: CASSLEDGTDTQYF.

On this clone itself: The conserved final phenylalanine or tryptophan is absent from the CDR3, which likely points to a read error. The DNA is left out, because the CDR3 cannot be placed on it with certainty; the CDR3 is given as TCRdb lists it. The chain recombines TRBV7-2 with TRBJ2-7. CDR1 and CDR2 from the germline V gene are SGHTA and FQGNSA. The CDR3 length is 13 residues, termini included. This chain's CDR3 is CASSLSRGVGRPG.

Details on this clone: The sample carries other DNA sequences with the same CDR3. The V gene is TRBV5-1, the J gene TRBJ2-3; D call uncertain. Germline CDR1 SGHRS, CDR2 YFSETQ. With 1 base removed from V and 0 bases from J, the gap between germline ends came to 6 bases. The CDR3 is made up of 14 amino acids. CDR3 sequence reads: CASSLSGSTDTQYF. CDR3 nucleotides: TGCGCCAGCAGCTTGTCTGGTAGCACAGATACGCAGTATTTT.

The gene calls are TRBV23-1 and TRBJ1-5, with D possibly being TRBD1 (5 bases). TRBV23-1 is treated as an ORF (open reading frame) with a function not yet certain. This CDR3 spans 15 amino acids. V dropped 2 bases and J dropped 3 bases, with 11 bases sitting between them. The CDR3 nucleotides read TGCGCCAGCAGTCAAGGAGGGGCACTCAATCAGCCCCAGCATTTT. As protein: CASSQGGALNQPQHF.

This chain connects TRBV4-1 to TRBJ2-4, with D hard to call. V gave up 0 bases and J gave up 7 bases, with 13 bases separating them. The germline V gene encodes CDR1 MGHRA and CDR2 YSYEKL. The CDR3 consists of 15 residues. In nucleotides, the CDR3 is TGCGCCAGCAGCCAAGACGCCCCTGGTGGGAACATTCAGTACTTC. Translated: CASSQDAPGGNIQYF.

As to this clone: The same CDR3 also results from other DNA sequences found in this sample. The rearrangement uses TRBV10-1 and TRBJ1-1; D is possibly TRBD1 (6 bases). The ends were cut back, 6 bases at V and 4 bases at J, with 12 bases in the middle. The CDR3 totals 13 residues. Germline lookup yields CDR1 WNHNN and CDR2 SYGVQD (reference sequence). CDR3 in amino acids: CASSEGGRTEAFF. The CDR3 region has the DNA TGCGCCAGCAGCGAGGGGGGACGCACTGAAGCTTTCTTT.

The chain combines TRBV10-1 with TRBJ2-1, with 13 bases identical to TRBD2. The trim removed 0 bases at V and 9 bases at J, leaving 8 bases unmatched. The germline gives CDR1 WNHNN, CDR2 SYGVQD (reference sequence). The CDR3 length is 17 residues. The DNA for the CDR3 is TGCGCCAGCAGTGAGTCGAGGGGACTAGCGGGAATGGGTGAGCAGTTCTTC. It is translated as CASSESRGLAGMGEQFF.

The chain has TRBV7-6 and TRBJ2-2; 10 nucleotides agree with TRBD2. Trimming took 3 bases from V and 6 from J; bases not matched to a gene: 7. The CDR3 consists of 16 residues. Germline V gene data show CDR1 as SGHVS and CDR2 as FNYEAQ. Here the CDR3 reads CASSLASGSVAGELFF. The CDR3 DNA reads TGTGCCAGCAGCTTGGCTAGCGGGAGTGTGGCCGGGGAGCTGTTTTTT.

The chain couples TRBV2 to TRBJ2-3; a possible D gene is TRBD2 (5 bases). The ends were cut back, 7 bases at V and 6 bases at J, with 8 bases in the middle. The CDR3 totals 11 residues. Germline values: CDR1 SNHLY, CDR2 FYNNEI. Written as DNA, the CDR3 is TGTGCCAGCAAGACTATGGATACGCAGTATTTT. It specifies CASKTMDTQYF.

The CDR3 region is CASSEGGVSGSAETQYF. CDR3 DNA: TGTGCCAGCAGTGAAGGTGGGGTTAGCGGGAGTGCAGAGACCCAGTACTTC. V usage is TRBV25-1 and J usage is TRBJ2-5; TRBD2 matches at 9 bases. This CDR3 comprises 17 residues. V lost 2 bases, J lost 4 bases, and 11 bases stayed unmatched. The germline CDR1 and CDR2 sequences are MGHDK and SYGVNS. Looking up the rest from reference TRBV25-1 and TRBJ2-5 gives the full variable domain: EADIYQTPRYLVIGTGKKITLECSQTMGHDKMYWYQQDPGMELHLIHYSYGVNSTEKGDLSSESTVSRIRTEHFPLTLESARPSHTSQYLCASSEGGVSGSAETQYFGPGTRLLVL.

The chain recombines TRBV18 with TRBJ1-6; D perhaps matches TRBD1 (6 bases). Looked up from germline, CDR1 is KGHSH and CDR2 is LQKENI. This CDR3 comprises 16 residues. Trimming pared 6 bases from V and 9 bases from J, leaving 21 bases between. For the CDR3, the DNA is TGTGCCAGCTCTTCAAACAGGGCCGAGTTAGGTTCACCCCTCCACTTT. As protein: CASSSNRAELGSPLHF.

V and J are TRBV14 and TRBJ2-7; D might be TRBD1 or TRBD2, each matching 5 bases. The CDR3 runs to 15 residues. Trimming cost V 2 bases and J 12 bases, with 23 bases left between them. The V gene's germline CDR1 is SGHDN and CDR2 FVKESK. CDR3: CASSQRGLGESKTYF. CDR3 DNA sequence: TGTGCCAGCAGCCAACGGGGTTTAGGGGAATCAAAAACGTACTTC.

V is TRBV11-2 and J is TRBJ1-4, with TRBD1 as a possible D gene (5 bases). The CDR3 sequence is 13 residues long. V lost 5 bases to trimming and J lost 3 bases, with 7 bases between them. Germline V CDR1 and CDR2: SGHAT, FQNNGV. DNA of the CDR3: TGTGCCAGCAGCCCAGGGTCTAATGAAAAACTGTTTTTT. As protein: CASSPGSNEKLFF.

This clone showed up just once. Different DNA sequences within this sample yield the same CDR3. The chain employs TRBV5-1 and TRBJ2-5; either TRBD1 or TRBD2 may fit D (5 bases each). This CDR3 spans 14 amino acids. V was pared by 0 bases and J by 5 bases, with 11 bases between. Per the germline V gene, CDR1 is SGHRS and CDR2 is YFSETQ. This chain's CDR3 is CASSLALAGETQYF. The CDR3 region has the DNA TGCGCCAGCAGCTTGGCGCTAGCAGGGGAGACCCAGTACTTC. The entire variable domain, with the rest obtained from reference TRBV5-1 and TRBJ2-5, is as follows: KAGVTQTPRYLIKTRGQQVTLSCSPISGHRSVSWYQQTPGQGLQFLFEYFSETQRNKGNFPGRFSGRQFSNSRSEMNVSTLELGDSALYLCASSLALAGETQYFGPGTRLLVL.

The chain carries TRBV6-6 and TRBJ2-7, with D uncertain. Trimming removed 2 bases at V and 0 bases at J, with 8 bases between. The CDR3 is 14 amino acids. Germline CDR1 is MNHNY and CDR2 is SVGAGI (reference sequence). The CDR3 is CASSYTSFSYEQYF. CDR3 in DNA: TGTGCCAGCAGTTACACCAGCTTCTCCTACGAGCAGTACTTC.

This clone was recorded only once. The chain is built from TRBV18 and TRBJ2-3; D not certain. The CDR3 runs 14 residues. CDR1 KGHSH and CDR2 LQKENI come from the germline V gene. Trimming stripped 3 bases from V and 2 bases from J, with 9 bases between. CDR3 nucleotide sequence: TGTGCCAGCTCACCGGTCCTTAACACAGATACGCAGTATTTT. It translates to CASSPVLNTDTQYF.

Turning to this clone: The same CDR3 arises from other DNA sequences in this sample as well. The chain uses TRBV5-4 and TRBJ2-3; 7 nucleotides agree with TRBD1. This CDR3 is 14 amino acids long. With 1 base clipped from V and 6 bases from J, the junction kept 5 bases outside the gene matches. The germline V gene encodes CDR1 SGHNT and CDR2 YYREEE (reference sequence). The CDR3 bases are TGTGCCAGCAGCTTGAGACAGGGCGCGGATACGCAGTATTTT. Encoded protein: CASSLRQGADTQYF.

V usage is TRBV10-2 and J usage is TRBJ1-2; D uncertain. The CDR3 extends over 15 amino acids. With 0 bases removed from V and 2 bases from J, the gap between germline ends came to 10 bases. Germline V gene lookup returns CDR1 WSHSY and CDR2 SAAADI. CDR3 loop: CASSESGIQNYGYTF. CDR3 nucleotide sequence: TGCGCCAGCAGTGAGTCTGGCATCCAGAACTATGGCTACACCTTC.

The gene calls are TRBV9 and TRBJ2-3, with D possibly being TRBD2 (6 bases). This CDR3 contains 14 residues. Germline V CDR1 and CDR2: SGDLS, YYNGEE. Trimming took 0 bases from V and 6 from J, leaving 11 bases between them. The CDR3 sequence: CASSVGEVRDTQYF. The CDR3 DNA sequence: TGTGCCAGCAGCGTAGGGGAGGTGCGGGATACGCAGTATTTT.

The CDR3 region has the DNA TGTGCCATCAGCCCGGACGTTTATGGCTACACCTTC. This encodes CAISPDVYGYTF. This chain links TRBV10-3 with TRBJ1-2; no reliable D call. V was pared by 6 bases and J by 5 bases, with 10 bases between. The CDR3 is made up of 12 amino acids. The V gene's germline CDR1 is ENHRY and CDR2 SYGVKD.